The 15 T cell receptor beta chains given below trace back to one sample, sequenced in a study of shared clonotypes between healthy human individuals. TCRdb's copy holds only in-frame clones and misses some; the assay was immunoSEQ multiplex PCR. The sample lists 300,000 to 350,000 clones, more than 60% seen once, with under 11% in the top ten. The sample comprised memory CD4+ T cells sorted from blood. As to subset: CD45RA-negative fraction. The receptor set was obtained from a young man in good health.

The chain carries TRBV25-1 and TRBJ2-2; D possibly matches TRBD1 or TRBD2 (5 bases each). V was trimmed by 2 bases and J by 1 base, leaving 14 bases between them. The CDR3 is made up of 17 amino acids. The germline CDR1 and CDR2 sequences are MGHDK and SYGVNS. DNA for the CDR3: TGTGCCAGCAGTGAACAATTTTCTGGGGGGAACACCGGGGAGCTGTTTTTT. Residues: CASSEQFSGGNTGELFF.

V is TRBV10-3 and J is TRBJ1-2, with D unclear. The CDR3 length is 13 residues. Between the trimmed V and J ends, which lost 2 bases and 7 bases, there was a span of 11 bases. CDR1 and CDR2 from the germline V gene are ENHRY and SYGVKD. CDR3 sequence: CAISENLSSGYTF. The CDR3 coding sequence is TGTGCCATCAGTGAGAACCTATCTTCTGGCTACACCTTC.

The gene calls are TRBV19 and TRBJ2-7; D possibly corresponds to TRBD2 (6 bases). V lost 2 bases and J lost 2, with 10 bases in between. The V gene's germline CDR1 is LNHDA and CDR2 SQIVND (reference sequence). This CDR3 is 14 amino acids long. CDR3 in DNA: TGTGCCAGTAGTATAATGCGGGGCCCCTACGAGCAGTACTTC. It translates to CASSIMRGPYEQYF.

This chain joins TRBV5-1 and TRBJ2-5, with TRBD2 identical over 12 bases. V dropped 0 bases and J dropped 4; count of bases not matched to a gene: 7. This CDR3 is built from 17 residues. CDR1 and CDR2 (germline): SGHRS, YFSETQ. Written as DNA, the CDR3 is TGCGCCAGCAGCTTGGTAGCGCCGGGACTAGCGGGAGAGACCCAGTACTTC. Residues: CASSLVAPGLAGETQYF.

On this clone: Other DNA sequences of this sample code for an identical CDR3. V and J are TRBV18 and TRBJ1-2; D not resolved. V gave up 1 base and J gave up 1 base, with 4 bases separating them. This CDR3 contains 13 residues. Germline V lookup: CDR1 KGHSH, CDR2 LQKENI. CDR3 nucleotides: TGTGCCAGCTCACCACAGGGTAACTATGGCTACACCTTC. It codes for CASSPQGNYGYTF.

This chain uses TRBV28 with TRBJ2-3; D uncertain. CDR1 and CDR2 (germline): MDHEN, SYDVKM. V was pared by 2 bases and J by 0 bases, with 3 bases between. CDR3 length: 13 amino acids. The CDR3 coding sequence is TGTGCCAGCAGTTTACGGAGCACAGATACGCAGTATTTT. The encoded protein is CASSLRSTDTQYF.

This clone was seen at least ten times. The CDR3 sequence: CASSQGSRVAYEQYF. The CDR3 nucleotides are TGTGCCAGCAGTCAGGGGAGCAGGGTCGCCTACGAGCAGTACTTC. This chain uses TRBV2 with TRBJ2-7; TRBD1 is a possible D gene (6 bases). Trimming left V 5 bases short and J 2 bases short, with 16 bases between. There are 15 residues in the CDR3. Germline assignment: CDR1 SNHLY and CDR2 FYNNEI.

This clone occurred many times. This chain joins TRBV11-2 and TRBJ2-2; TRBD1 matches at 10 bases. The CDR3 consists of 17 residues. Germline V gene data show CDR1 as SGHAT and CDR2 as FQNNGV. V was clipped by 0 bases and J by 6 bases; unmatched bases: 7. The chain's CDR3 is CASSLDGGQGSPGELFF. The DNA for the CDR3 is TGTGCCAGCAGCTTAGATGGGGGACAGGGGTCCCCCGGGGAGCTGTTTTTT.

The rearrangement links TRBV7-2 to TRBJ1-2; D might be TRBD1 (6 bases). The germline gives CDR1 SGHTA, CDR2 FQGNSA. V was cut by 0 bases and J by 8 bases, with 13 bases left in between. This CDR3 has 14 amino acids. CDR3 amino acids: CASSLASPGQGYTF. The CDR3 DNA sequence: TGTGCCAGCAGCTTAGCGTCTCCGGGACAAGGCTACACCTTC.

This chain links TRBV9 with TRBJ2-2, with a weak D call TRBD2 (6 bases). The V end lost 0 bases, the J end lost 4 bases, and 13 bases lay between the germline ends. Germline values: CDR1 SGDLS, CDR2 YYNGEE. This CDR3 has 16 residues. The CDR3 nucleotides read TGTGCCAGCAGCGTAGGTGCGGGGATGGTCACCGGGGAGCTGTTTTTT. The encoded protein is CASSVGAGMVTGELFF.

This chain links TRBV30 with TRBJ2-3, with D perhaps matching TRBD2 (6 bases). The V gene's germline CDR1 is GTSNPN and CDR2 SVGIG (reference sequence). V was clipped by 0 bases and J by 4 bases, with 8 bases between them. CDR3 length equals 13 residues. DNA for the CDR3: TGTGCCTGGAGTGTCGCGGGGCCAGATACGCAGTATTTT. It is translated as CAWSVAGPDTQYF.

This clone was counted ten times or more. This rearrangement joins TRBV18 to TRBJ1-2, with 7 positions matching TRBD1. V was clipped by 5 bases and J by 6 bases; unmatched bases: 24. Germline assignment: CDR1 KGHSH and CDR2 LQKENI. This CDR3 is built from 19 residues. The CDR3 DNA reads as TGTGCCAGCTCAGCCCTCCCAACGTCAAGACAGGGATCCGGCGATGGCTACACCTTC. The encoded protein is CASSALPTSRQGSGDGYTF.

This clone has more than one count but fewer than ten. The chain combines TRBV6-5 with TRBJ2-7, with D unresolved. Germline CDR1 reads MNHEY; CDR2 reads SVGAGI. This CDR3 spans 13 amino acids. V lost 6 bases, J lost 4 bases, and 13 bases lay in between. The CDR3 DNA sequence: TGTGCCAGCAGCTCCCTAACTGGGTACGAGCAGTACTTC. This encodes CASSSLTGYEQYF.

V and J are TRBV7-6 and TRBJ2-1; 10 bases align to TRBD2. Germline V gives CDR1 SGHVS, CDR2 FNYEAQ. The CDR3 is 16 residues long. Germline trimming cut 3 bases from V and 4 bases from J; bases unmatched to any gene: 6. The CDR3 spells CASSLETSGIYNEQFF. The CDR3 region has the DNA TGTGCCAGCAGCTTGGAAACTAGCGGGATATACAATGAGCAGTTCTTC.

This clone was detected a few times. This rearrangement joins TRBV7-2 to TRBJ2-7, with D perhaps TRBD1 (6 bases). The CDR3 runs to 15 residues. The V end lost 4 bases, the J end lost 6 bases, and 19 bases lay between the germline ends. CDR1 SGHTA and CDR2 FQGNSA come from the germline V gene. The DNA for the CDR3 is TGTGCCAGCAGCTACAGGGCCCTGCAAGGACGCGAGCAGTACTTC. It codes for CASSYRALQGREQYF.